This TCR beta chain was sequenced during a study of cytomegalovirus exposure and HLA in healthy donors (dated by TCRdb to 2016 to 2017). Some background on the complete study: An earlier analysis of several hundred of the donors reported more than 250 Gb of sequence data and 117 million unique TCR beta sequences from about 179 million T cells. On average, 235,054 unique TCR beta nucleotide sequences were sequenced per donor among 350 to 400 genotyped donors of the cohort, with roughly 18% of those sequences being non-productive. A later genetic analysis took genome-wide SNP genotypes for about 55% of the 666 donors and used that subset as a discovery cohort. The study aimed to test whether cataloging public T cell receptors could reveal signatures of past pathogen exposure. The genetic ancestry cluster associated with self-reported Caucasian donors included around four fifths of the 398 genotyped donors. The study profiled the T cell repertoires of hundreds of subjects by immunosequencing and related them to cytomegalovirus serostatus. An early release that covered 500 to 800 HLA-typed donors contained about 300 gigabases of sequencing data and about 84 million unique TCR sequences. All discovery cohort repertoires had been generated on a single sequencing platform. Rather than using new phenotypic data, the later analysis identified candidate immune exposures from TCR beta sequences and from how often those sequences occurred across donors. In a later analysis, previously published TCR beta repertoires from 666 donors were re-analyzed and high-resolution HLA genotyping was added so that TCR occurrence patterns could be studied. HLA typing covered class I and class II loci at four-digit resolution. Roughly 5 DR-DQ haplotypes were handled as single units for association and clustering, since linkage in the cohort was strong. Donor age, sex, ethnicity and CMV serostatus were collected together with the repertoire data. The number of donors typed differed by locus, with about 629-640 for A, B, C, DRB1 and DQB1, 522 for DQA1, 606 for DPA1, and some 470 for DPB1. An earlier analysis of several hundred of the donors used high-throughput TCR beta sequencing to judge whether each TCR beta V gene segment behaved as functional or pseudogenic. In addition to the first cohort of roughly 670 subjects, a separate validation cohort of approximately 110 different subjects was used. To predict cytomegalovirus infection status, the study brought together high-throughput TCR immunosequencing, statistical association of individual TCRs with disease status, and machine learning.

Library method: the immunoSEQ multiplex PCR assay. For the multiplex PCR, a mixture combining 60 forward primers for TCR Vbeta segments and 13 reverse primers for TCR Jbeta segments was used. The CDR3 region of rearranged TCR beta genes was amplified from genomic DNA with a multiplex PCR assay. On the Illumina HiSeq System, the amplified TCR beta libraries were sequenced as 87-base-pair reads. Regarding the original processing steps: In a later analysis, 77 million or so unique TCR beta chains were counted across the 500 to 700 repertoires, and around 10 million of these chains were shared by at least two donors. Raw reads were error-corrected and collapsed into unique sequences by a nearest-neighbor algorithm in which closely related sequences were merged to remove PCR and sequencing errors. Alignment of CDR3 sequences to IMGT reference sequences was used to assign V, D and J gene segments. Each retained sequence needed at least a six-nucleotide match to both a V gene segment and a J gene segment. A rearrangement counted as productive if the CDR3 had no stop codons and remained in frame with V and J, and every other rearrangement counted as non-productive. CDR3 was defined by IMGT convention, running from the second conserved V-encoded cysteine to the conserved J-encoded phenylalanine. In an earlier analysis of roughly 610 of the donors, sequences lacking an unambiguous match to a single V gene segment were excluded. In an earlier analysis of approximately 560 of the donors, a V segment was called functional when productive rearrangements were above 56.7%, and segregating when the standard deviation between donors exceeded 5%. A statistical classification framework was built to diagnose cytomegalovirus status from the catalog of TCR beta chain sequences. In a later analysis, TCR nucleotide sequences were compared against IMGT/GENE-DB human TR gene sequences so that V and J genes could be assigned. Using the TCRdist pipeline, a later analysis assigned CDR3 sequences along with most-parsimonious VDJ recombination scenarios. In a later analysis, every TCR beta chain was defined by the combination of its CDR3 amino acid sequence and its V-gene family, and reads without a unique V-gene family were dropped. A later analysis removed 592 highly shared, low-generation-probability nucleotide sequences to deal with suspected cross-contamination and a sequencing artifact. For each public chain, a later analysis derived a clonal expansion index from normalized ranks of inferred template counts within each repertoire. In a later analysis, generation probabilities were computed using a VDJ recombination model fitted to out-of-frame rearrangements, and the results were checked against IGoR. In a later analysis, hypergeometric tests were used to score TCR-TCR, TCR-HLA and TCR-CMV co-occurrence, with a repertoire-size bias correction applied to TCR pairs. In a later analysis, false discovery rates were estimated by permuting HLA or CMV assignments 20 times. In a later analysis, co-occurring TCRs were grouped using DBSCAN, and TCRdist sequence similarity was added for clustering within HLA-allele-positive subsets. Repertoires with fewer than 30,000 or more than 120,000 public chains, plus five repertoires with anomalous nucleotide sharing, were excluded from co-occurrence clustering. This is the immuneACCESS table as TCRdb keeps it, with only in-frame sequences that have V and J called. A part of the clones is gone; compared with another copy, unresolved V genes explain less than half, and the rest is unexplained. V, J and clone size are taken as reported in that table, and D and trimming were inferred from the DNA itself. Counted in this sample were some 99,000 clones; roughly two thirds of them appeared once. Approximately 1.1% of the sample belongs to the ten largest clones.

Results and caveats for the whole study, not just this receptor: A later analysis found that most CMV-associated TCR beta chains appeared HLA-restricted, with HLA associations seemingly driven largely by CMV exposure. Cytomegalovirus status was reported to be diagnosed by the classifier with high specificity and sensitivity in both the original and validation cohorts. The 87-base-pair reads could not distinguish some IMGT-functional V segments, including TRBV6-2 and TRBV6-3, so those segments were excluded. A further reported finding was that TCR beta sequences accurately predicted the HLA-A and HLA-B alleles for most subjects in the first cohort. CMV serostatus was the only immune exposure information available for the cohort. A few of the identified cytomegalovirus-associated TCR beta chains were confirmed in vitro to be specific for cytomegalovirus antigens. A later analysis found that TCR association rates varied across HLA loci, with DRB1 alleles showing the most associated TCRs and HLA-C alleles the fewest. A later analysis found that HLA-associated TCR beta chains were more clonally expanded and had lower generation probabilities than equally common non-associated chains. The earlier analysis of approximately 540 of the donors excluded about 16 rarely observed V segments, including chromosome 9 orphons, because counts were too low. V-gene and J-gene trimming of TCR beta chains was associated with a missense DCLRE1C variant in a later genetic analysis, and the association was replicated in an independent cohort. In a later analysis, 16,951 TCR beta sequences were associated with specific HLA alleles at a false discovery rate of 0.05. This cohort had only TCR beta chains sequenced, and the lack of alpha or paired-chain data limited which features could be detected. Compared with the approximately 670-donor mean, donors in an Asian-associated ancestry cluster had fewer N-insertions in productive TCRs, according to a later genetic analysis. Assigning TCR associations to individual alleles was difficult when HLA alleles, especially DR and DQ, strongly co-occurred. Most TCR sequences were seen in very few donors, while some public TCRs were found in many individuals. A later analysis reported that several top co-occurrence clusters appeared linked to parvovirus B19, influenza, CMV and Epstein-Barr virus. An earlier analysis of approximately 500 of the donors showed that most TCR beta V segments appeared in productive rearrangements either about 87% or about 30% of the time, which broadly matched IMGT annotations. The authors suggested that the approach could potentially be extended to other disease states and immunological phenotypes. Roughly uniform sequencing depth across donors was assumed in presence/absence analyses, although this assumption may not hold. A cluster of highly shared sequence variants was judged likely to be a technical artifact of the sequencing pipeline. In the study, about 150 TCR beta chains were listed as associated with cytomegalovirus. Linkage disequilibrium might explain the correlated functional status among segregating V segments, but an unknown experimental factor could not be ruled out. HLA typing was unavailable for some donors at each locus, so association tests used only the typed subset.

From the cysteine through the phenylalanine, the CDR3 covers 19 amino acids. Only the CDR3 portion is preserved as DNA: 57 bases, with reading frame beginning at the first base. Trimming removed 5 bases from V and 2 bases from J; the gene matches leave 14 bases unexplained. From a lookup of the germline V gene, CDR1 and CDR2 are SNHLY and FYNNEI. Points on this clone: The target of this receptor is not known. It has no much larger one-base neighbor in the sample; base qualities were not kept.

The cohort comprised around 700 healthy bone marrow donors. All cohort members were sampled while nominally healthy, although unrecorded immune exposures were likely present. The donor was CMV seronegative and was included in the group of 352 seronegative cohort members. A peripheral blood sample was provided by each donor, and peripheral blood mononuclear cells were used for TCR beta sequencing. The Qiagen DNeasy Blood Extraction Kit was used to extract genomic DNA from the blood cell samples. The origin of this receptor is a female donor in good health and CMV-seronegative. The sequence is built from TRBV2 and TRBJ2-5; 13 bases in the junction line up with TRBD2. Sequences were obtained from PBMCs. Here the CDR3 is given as CASSRGLAGAYGPQETQYF. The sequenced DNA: TGTGCCAGCAGTCGAGGACTAGCGGGGGCATACGGTCCACAAGAGACCCAGTACTTC.